The T cell receptor (beta chain) under discussion was sequenced for a study of metastatic and nonmetastatic thyroid tumors. Looking at the study overall: Malignant and benign thyroid patients had repertoires compared in peripheral blood and tumor or nodule tissue. Study results and caveats: Malignant thyroid tumors reportedly had TCR beta diversity that was significantly higher than in benign nodules, in blood and tumor.

The CDR3 spans 13 residues. Germline assignment: CDR1 MNHNS and CDR2 SASEGT. The V end was cut by 6 bases, the J end by 1 base, with 10 bases between. All patients were untreated before thyroid surgery. MiXCR re-clonotyped the PCR reads for TCRdb. The data show about 7,000 clones, with 37% seen just once and roughly 41% held by the top ten. With respect to this clone: Its antigen is currently unknown.

Sequencing was done on a sample of tumor tissue. This sequence joins TRBV6-1 and TRBJ2-7, with a weak D call TRBD2 (5 bases). The receptor was derived from a female donor with papillary thyroid cancer or a benign thyroid nodule (not recorded which). Some clones in this sample may be carry-over from other donors' samples. As DNA, the CDR3 is TGTGCCAGCAGACACGGGGAGTCCTACGAGCAGTACTTC. Translation: CASRHGESYEQYF.